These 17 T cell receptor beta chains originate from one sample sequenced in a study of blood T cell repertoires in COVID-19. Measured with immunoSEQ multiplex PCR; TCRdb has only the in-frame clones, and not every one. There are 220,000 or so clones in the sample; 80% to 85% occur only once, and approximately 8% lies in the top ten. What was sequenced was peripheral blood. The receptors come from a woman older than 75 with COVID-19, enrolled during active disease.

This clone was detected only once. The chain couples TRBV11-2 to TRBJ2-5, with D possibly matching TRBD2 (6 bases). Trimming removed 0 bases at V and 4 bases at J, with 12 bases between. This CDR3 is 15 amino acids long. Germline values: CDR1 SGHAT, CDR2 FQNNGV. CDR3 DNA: TGTGCCAGCAGCTTAGAAGGCGGGAACGGAGAGACCCAGTACTTC. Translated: CASSLEGGNGETQYF. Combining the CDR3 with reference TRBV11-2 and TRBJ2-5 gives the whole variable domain EAGVAQSPRYKIIEKRQSVAFWCNPISGHATLYWYQQILGQGPKLLIQFQNNGVVDDSQLPKDRFSAERLKGVDSTLKIQPAKLEDSAVYLCASSLEGGNGETQYFGPGTRLLVL.

The CDR3 sequence is CASRLAGARVNTEAFF. The CDR3, as DNA: TGTGCCAGCAGACTTGCAGGGGCGCGGGTGAACACTGAAGCTTTCTTT. V usage is TRBV7-8 and J usage is TRBJ1-1, with D perhaps matching TRBD1 (6 bases). Germline-derived CDR1 and CDR2 are SGHVS and FQNEAQ. Trimming removed 6 bases at V and 0 bases at J, with 17 bases between. The CDR3 contains 16 residues.

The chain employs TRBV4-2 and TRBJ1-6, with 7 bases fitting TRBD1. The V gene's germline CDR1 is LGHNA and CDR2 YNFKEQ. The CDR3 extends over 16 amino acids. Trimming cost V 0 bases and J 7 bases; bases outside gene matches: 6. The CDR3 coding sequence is TGTGCCAGCAGCCAAGATCGGGCAGGGGGAAATTCACCCCTCCACTTT. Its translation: CASSQDRAGGNSPLHF.

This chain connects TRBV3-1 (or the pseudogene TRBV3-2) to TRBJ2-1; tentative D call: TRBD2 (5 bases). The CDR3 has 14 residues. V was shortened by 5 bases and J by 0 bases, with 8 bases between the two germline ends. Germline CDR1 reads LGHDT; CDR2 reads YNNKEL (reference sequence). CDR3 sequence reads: CASSWRSSYNEQFF. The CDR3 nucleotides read TGTGCCAGCAGCTGGAGGTCCTCCTACAATGAGCAGTTCTTC.

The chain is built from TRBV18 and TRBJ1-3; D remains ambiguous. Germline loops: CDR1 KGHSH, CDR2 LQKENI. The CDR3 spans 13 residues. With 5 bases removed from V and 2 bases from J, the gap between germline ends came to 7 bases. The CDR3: CASSTSPGNTIYF. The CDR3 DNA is TGTGCCAGCTCAACGAGTCCTGGAAACACCATATATTTT.

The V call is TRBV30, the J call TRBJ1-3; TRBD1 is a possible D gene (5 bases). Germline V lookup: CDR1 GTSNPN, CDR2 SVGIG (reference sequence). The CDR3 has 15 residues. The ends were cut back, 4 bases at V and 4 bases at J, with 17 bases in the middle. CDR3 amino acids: CAWILGGTSGNTIYF. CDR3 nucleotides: TGTGCCTGGATTTTGGGGGGTACTAGCGGAAACACCATATATTTT.

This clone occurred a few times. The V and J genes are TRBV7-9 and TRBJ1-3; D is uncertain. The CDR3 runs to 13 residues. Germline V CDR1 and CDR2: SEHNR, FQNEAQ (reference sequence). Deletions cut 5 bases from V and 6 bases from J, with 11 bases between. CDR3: CASSEDKLNTIYF. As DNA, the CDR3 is TGTGCCAGCAGCGAAGACAAATTAAACACCATATATTTT. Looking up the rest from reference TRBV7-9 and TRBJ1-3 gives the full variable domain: DTGVSQNPRHKITKRGQNVTFRCDPISEHNRLYWYRQTLGQGPEFLTYFQNEAQLEKSRLLSDRFSAERPKGSFSTLEIQRTEQGDSAMYLCASSEDKLNTIYFGEGSWLTVV.

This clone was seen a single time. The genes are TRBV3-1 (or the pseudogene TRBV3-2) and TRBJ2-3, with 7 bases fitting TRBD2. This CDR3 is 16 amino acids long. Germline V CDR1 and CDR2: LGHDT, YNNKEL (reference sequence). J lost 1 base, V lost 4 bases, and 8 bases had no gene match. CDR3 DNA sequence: TGTGCCAGCAGCCGTGGGACTACCCTTGGCACAGATACGCAGTATTTT. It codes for CASSRGTTLGTDTQYF.

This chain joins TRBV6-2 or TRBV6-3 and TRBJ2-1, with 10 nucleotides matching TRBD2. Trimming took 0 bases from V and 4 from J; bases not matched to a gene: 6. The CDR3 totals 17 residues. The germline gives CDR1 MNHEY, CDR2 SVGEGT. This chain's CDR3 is CASSYSSGRAGYNEQFF. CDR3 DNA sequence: TGTGCCAGCAGTTACTCAAGCGGGAGGGCCGGGTACAATGAGCAGTTCTTC.

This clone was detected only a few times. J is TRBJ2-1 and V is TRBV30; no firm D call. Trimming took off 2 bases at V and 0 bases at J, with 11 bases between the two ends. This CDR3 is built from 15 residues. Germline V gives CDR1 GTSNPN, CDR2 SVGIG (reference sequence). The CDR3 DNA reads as TGTGCCTGGAGTCCCGAGCACCACTCCTACAATGAGCAGTTCTTC. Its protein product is CAWSPEHHSYNEQFF.

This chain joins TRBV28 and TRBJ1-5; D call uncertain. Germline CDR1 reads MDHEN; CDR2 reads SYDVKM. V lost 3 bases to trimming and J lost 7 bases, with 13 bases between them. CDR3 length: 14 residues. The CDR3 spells CASSFIGSGQPQHF. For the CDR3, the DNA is TGTGCCAGCAGTTTCATAGGGAGTGGGCAGCCCCAGCATTTT.

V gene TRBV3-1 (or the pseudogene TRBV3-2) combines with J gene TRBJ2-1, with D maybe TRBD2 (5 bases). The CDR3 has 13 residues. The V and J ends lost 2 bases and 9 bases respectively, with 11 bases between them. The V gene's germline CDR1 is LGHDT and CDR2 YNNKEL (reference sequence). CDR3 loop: CASSQNPRGEQFF. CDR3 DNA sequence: TGTGCCAGCAGCCAAAACCCACGGGGTGAGCAGTTCTTC.

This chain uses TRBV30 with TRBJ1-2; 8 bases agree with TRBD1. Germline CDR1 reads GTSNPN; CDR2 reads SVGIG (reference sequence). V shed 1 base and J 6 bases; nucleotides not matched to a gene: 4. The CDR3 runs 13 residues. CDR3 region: CAWSEDRVDGYTF. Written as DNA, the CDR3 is TGTGCCTGGAGTGAGGACAGGGTCGATGGCTACACCTTC.

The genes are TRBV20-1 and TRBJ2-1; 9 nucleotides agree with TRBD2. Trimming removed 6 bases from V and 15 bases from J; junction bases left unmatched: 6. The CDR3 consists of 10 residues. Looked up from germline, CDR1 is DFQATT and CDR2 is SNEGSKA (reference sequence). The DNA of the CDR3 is TGCAGTGCAGCCGGGACTAGCATGTTCTTC. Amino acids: CSAAGTSMFF.

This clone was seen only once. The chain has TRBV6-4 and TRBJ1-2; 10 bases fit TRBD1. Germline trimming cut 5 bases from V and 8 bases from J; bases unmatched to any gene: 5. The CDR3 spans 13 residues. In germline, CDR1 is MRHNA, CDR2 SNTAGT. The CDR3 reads CASSPGTGEGYTF. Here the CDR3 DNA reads TGTGCCAGCAGTCCCGGGACAGGGGAGGGCTACACCTTC.

The CDR3 region has the DNA TGTGCCAGCAGTGCGCCAGTTGCAGGGGCTAAGGAAGCTTTCTTT. This codes for CASSAPVAGAKEAFF. This chain connects TRBV28 to TRBJ1-1, with a tentative D call TRBD1 (6 bases). CDR1 is MDHEN, CDR2 SYDVKM, per germline. This CDR3 comprises 15 residues. V was cut by 5 bases and J by 8 bases, with 21 bases left in between.

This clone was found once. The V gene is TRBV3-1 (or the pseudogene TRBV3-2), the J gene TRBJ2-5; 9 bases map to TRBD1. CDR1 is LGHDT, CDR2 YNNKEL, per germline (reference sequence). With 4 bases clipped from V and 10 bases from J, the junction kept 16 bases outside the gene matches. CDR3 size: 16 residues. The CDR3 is CASSLLPGTGSSFQYF. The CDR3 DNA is TGTGCCAGCAGCCTTTTACCCGGGACAGGGTCCTCGTTCCAGTACTTC.